This T cell receptor (beta chain) was recorded in a study of cytomegalovirus exposure and HLA in healthy donors. The study, taken as a whole, reports: While the bulk of TCR sequences proved rare, some public TCRs turned up in many donors.

To note about this clone: No antigen is known for it.

Trimming pared 7 bases from V and 5 bases from J, leaving 14 bases between. Germline V lookup: CDR1 SQVTM, CDR2 ANQGSEA. This CDR3 comprises 12 residues. The PCR made use of 60 Vbeta and 13 Jbeta primers. Produced via immunoSEQ multiplex PCR; TCRdb's table is partial and in-frame only. Among fewer than 70,000 clones, approximately 83% were seen once, and the ten largest hold 1.7%. Sequences were obtained from PBMCs. This sequence joins TRBV29-1 and TRBJ2-5; TRBD1 is a possible D gene (6 bases). This receptor was obtained from a man between 35 and 55 years old in good health and CMV-seronegative. CDR3 DNA sequence: TGCAGCGGCCGAGTGAGGGGGGAGACCCAGTACTTC. Translation gives CSGRVRGETQYF.